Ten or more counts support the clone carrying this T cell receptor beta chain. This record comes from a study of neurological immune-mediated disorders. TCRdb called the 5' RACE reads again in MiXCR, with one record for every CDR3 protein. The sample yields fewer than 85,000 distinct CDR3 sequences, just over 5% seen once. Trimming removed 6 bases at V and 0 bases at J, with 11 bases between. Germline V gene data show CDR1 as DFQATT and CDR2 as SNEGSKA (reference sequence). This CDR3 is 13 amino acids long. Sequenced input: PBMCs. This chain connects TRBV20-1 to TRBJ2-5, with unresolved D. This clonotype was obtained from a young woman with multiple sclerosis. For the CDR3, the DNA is TGCAGTGCCAAAGGATTGGACCAAGAGACCCAGTACTTC. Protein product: CSAKGLDQETQYF.